Included here is one T cell receptor beta chain sequence, with context. Its antigen is not known. This sample is drawn from a study of a mutant IDH1 vaccine in newly diagnosed glioma. Study-level information: Vaccinations were initiated 4-6 weeks following radiotherapy alone, or were given together with temozolomide cycles. Pretreatment consisted of radiotherapy, temozolomide, or both, with most receiving both.

This CDR3 has 15 amino acids. The V end was cut by 5 bases, the J end by 1 base, with 14 bases between. From germline, CDR1 is MNHEY and CDR2 SMNVEV (reference sequence). Study outcomes and limitations: Researchers report vaccine-induced immune responses in less than 95% of patients. Pseudoprogression apparently tracked independently of changes in top peripheral T cell clonotypes.

The time point: week 23, last vaccination. Alongside topical imiquimod, each dose of vaccine comprised 300 ug of mutant IDH1 20-mer peptide. The repertoire was sequenced with immunoSEQ multiplex PCR; TCRdb's copy has only in-frame clones and lacks some. The sample holds over 45,000 clones, 80% seen once. The receptor was derived from a man aged 40-50 years with glioma. Sequencing used PBMCs, obtained from a glioma patient whose treatment included an IDH1 peptide vaccine. The V gene is TRBV27, the J gene TRBJ1-1, with D possibly TRBD1 on 5 matching bases. In DNA, the CDR3 is TGTGCCAGCAGTCCGAGGCCGACAGCGAACACTGAAGCTTTCTTT. Protein product: CASSPRPTANTEAFF.